The clone carrying this TCR beta chain has a single count. Antigen unknown. Assay: immunoSEQ multiplex PCR; the TCRdb copy retains only in-frame clones and omits some. The table shows 170,000 or so clones, with 90% occurring only once. The data originate from a study of T cell responses to AZD1222 COVID-19 vaccine. Overall study results and limits: White British donors predominated, females outnumbered males, and clonal diversity was possibly underestimated. The span of vaccine-associated CD4 TCRs extended across spike, with dominance at 160-218 and 743-854. Two AZD1222 doses significantly raised spike-specific TCR breadth and depth over controls.

This receptor was taken from an adult in good health. Sequencing used peripheral blood, obtained on day 0 of AZD1222 vaccination.

CDR3 residues: CASSLSGGASEQFF. The CDR3, as DNA: TGTGCCAGCAGCCTAAGCGGGGGGGCCTCTGAGCAGTTCTTC. The J gene is TRBJ2-1, the V gene TRBV6-4, with TRBD2 identical over 10 bases. J was trimmed by 9 bases and V by 6 bases; bases with no gene match: 8. This CDR3 comprises 14 residues. The germline V gene encodes CDR1 MRHNA and CDR2 SNTAGT.